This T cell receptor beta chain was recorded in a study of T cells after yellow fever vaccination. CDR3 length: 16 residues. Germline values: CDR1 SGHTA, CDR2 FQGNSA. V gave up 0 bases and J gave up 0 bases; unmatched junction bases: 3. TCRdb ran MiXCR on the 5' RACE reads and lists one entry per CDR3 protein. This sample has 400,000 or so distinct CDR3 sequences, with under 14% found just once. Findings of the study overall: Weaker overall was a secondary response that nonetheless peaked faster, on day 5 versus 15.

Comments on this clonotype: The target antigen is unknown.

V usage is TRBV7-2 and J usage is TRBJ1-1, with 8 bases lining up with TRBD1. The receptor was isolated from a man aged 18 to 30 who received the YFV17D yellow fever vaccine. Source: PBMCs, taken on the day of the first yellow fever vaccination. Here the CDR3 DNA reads TGTGCCAGCAGCTTAGCGCGGACAGGGATGAACACTGAAGCTTTCTTT. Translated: CASSLARTGMNTEAFF.